These 27 T cell receptor beta chains share one sample of origin, sequenced in a study of blood T cells in healthy people across ages. A second PCR of 7 to 11 cycles used a sample-barcoded 5' primer and a J-beta primer mix. TCRdb re-called the 5' RACE reads with MiXCR, one entry per CDR3 protein. The sample has roughly 700,000 distinct CDR3 sequences; around a quarter are singletons. The same sample was also studied in work on T cells of mothers and their children.

Material for sequencing was blood. These receptors all come from a boy aged 5-17 years in good health.

This clonotype came up a few times. The chain couples TRBV28 to TRBJ2-4; 12 bases match TRBD1. After removal of 5 bases from V and 1 base from J, the junction contained 12 bases not matched to a gene. The CDR3 consists of 19 residues. Germline values: CDR1 MDHEN, CDR2 SYDVKM. In DNA form, the CDR3 reads TGTGCCAGCAGTGCCCTGACGGGGACAGGGGGCGGGGCCAAAAACATTCAGTACTTC. Amino acids: CASSALTGTGGGAKNIQYF. Based on the CDR3 plus reference TRBV28 and TRBJ2-4, the full variable domain is DVKVTQSSRYLVKRTGEKVFLECVQDMDHENMFWYRQDPGLGLRLIYFSYDVKMKEKGDIPEGYSVSREKKERFSLILESASTNQTSMYLCASSALTGTGGGAKNIQYFGAGTRLSVL.

The chain employs TRBV12-3 or TRBV12-4 and TRBJ2-5; 10 bases are a match to TRBD1. The CDR3 spans 15 residues. Trimming at V came to 6 bases and at J to 3 bases, leaving 7 bases not matched to a gene. CDR3 loop: CASRGQGTVKETQYF. The DNA of the CDR3 is TGTGCCAGCAGGGGACAGGGGACGGTAAAAGAGACCCAGTACTTC.

The V and J genes are TRBV6-6 and TRBJ2-3; possibly TRBD1 or TRBD2 for D (5 bases each). CDR3 size: 13 residues. Trimming removed 6 bases at V and 2 bases at J, with 9 bases between. Germline CDR1 and CDR2: MNHNY and SVGAGI (reference sequence). CDR3 bases: TGTGCCAGCAGACCGGGACCCACAGATACGCAGTATTTT. Amino acid sequence: CASRPGPTDTQYF.

Regarding this clonotype: A junction end diverges from the germline sequence, so it may reflect a read error. This chain links TRBV6-1 with TRBJ2-2; 7 bases are a match to TRBD1. The CDR3 consists of 15 residues. The germline gives CDR1 MNHNS, CDR2 SASEGT. The CDR3 DNA follows: TGTGCCGGCAGTGAAAGACAGGGGAACACCGGGGAGCTGTTTTTT. Translation gives CAGSERQGNTGELFF.

This clonotype was recorded at least ten times. The chain couples TRBV7-9 to TRBJ2-5; no reliable D call. CDR3 size: 13 residues. Trimming shortened V by 1 base and J by 2 bases, and 5 bases separated the two germline ends. The germline gives CDR1 SEHNR, CDR2 FQNEAQ (reference sequence). The CDR3 here is CASSLEAQETQYF. Written as DNA, the CDR3 is TGTGCCAGCAGCTTAGAAGCACAAGAGACCCAGTACTTC.

This clonotype was observed a few times. The gene calls are TRBV6-5 and TRBJ1-2, with D unclear. In germline, CDR1 is MNHEY, CDR2 SVGAGI. V lost 2 bases and J lost 2, with 18 bases in between. The CDR3 consists of 17 residues. CDR3 sequence (DNA): TGTGCCAGCAGTTACCTTCAGATCGACGGCGGCAACTATGGCTACACCTTC. It translates to CASSYLQIDGGNYGYTF.

This clonotype was observed a handful of times. This sequence joins TRBV20-1 and TRBJ2-3; D not certain. CDR3 length equals 15 residues. Germline assignment: CDR1 DFQATT and CDR2 SNEGSKA (reference sequence). V gave up 1 base and J gave up 5 bases, with 16 bases separating them. CDR3 protein: CSARGRMRSLDTQYF. For the CDR3, the DNA is TGCAGTGCTAGAGGACGGATGAGGAGCTTAGATACGCAGTATTTT.

This clonotype was observed a few times. The V call is TRBV29-1, the J call TRBJ2-5; D is possibly TRBD2 (6 bases). Trimming stripped 4 bases from V and 5 bases from J, with 8 bases between. CDR1 and CDR2 from the germline V gene are SQVTM and ANQGSEA. CDR3 size: 11 residues. DNA for the CDR3: TGCAGCGTTGGGAGGGACGAGACCCAGTACTTC. Its protein is CSVGRDETQYF.

This clonotype came up a few times. The chain has TRBV7-2 and TRBJ2-1; D is unclear. Germline V gene lookup returns CDR1 SGHTA and CDR2 FQGNSA. V gave up 1 base and J gave up 1 base, with 11 bases separating them. CDR3 size: 16 residues. The CDR3 reads CASSLGAHSSYNEQFF. The CDR3, as DNA: TGTGCCAGCAGCTTAGGGGCCCACTCATCCTACAATGAGCAGTTCTTC.

In its sample, this clonotype was seen a few times. The chain uses TRBV4-2 and TRBJ2-5, with TRBD1 matching 9 bases. In germline, CDR1 is LGHNA, CDR2 YNFKEQ. CDR3 length: 16 residues. V lost 5 bases and J lost 2; bases outside the gene matches: 9. Here the CDR3 DNA reads TGTGCCAGCAGCACGGTCACTGGGACAGGGCAAGAGACCCAGTACTTC. Translated, it gives CASSTVTGTGQETQYF.

This chain links TRBV5-6 with TRBJ2-5; D is perhaps TRBD1 (6 bases). V was clipped by 4 bases and J by 5 bases, with 15 bases between them. The CDR3 is 14 residues long. Germline V gene data show CDR1 as SGHDT and CDR2 as YYEEEE. CDR3 coding DNA: TGTGCCAGCAGCCCGAGATGGACAGAGGAGACCCAGTACTTC. Residues: CASSPRWTEETQYF.

The chain combines TRBV20-1 with TRBJ2-3; D uncertain. V lost 0 bases and J lost 7, with 11 bases in between. Germline-derived CDR1 and CDR2 are DFQATT and SNEGSKA (reference sequence). CDR3 length: 13 residues. The CDR3 is CSARDGNSYTQYF. DNA of the CDR3: TGCAGTGCTAGAGATGGAAACAGCTATACGCAGTATTTT.

This clonotype was observed a few times. The chain employs TRBV7-9 and TRBJ2-5, with no clear D. Trimming stripped 5 bases from V and 2 bases from J, with 9 bases between. The CDR3 length is 13 residues. Germline assignment: CDR1 SEHNR and CDR2 FQNEAQ (reference sequence). CDR3 sequence: CASSHWVQETQYF. For the CDR3, the DNA is TGTGCCAGCAGCCACTGGGTTCAAGAGACCCAGTACTTC.

The chain links TRBV12-3 or TRBV12-4 to TRBJ1-4, with D possibly TRBD1 on 5 matching bases. The CDR3 has 15 amino acids. The V and J ends lost 7 bases and 5 bases respectively, with 17 bases between them. The CDR3 region has the DNA TGTGCCAGCAACCCCGGCGACAGTCGAAATGAAAAACTGTTTTTT. Amino acids: CASNPGDSRNEKLFF.

For this clonotype: Since no conserved phenylalanine or tryptophan closes the CDR3, a read error is the likely cause. The chain recombines TRBV4-2 with TRBJ1-2, with D unclear. CDR3 length: 15 amino acids. Trimming shortened V by 2 bases and J by 0 bases, and 10 bases separated the two germline ends. Germline V CDR1 and CDR2: LGHNA, YNFKEQ. The CDR3, as DNA: TGTGCCAGCAGCCAATCCTCCTCAGCTAACTATGGCTACACCCTC. Translating gives CASSQSSSANYGYTL.

This clonotype was detected only a few times. The rearrangement joins TRBV12-3 or TRBV12-4 to TRBJ2-5; TRBD1 agrees at 7 bases. Matching the DNA end better, TRBJ2-7 makes the J call doubtful. CDR3 length: 13 residues. The DNA for the CDR3 is TGTGCCAGCACACCGGGACAGACGTACGAGCAGTACTTC. It encodes CASTPGQTYEQYF.

This clonotype was seen more than once but under ten times. The rearrangement links TRBV7-2 to TRBJ2-3; TRBD2 matches 8 bases. Germline CDR1 and CDR2: SGHTA and FQGNSA. Germline trimming cut 6 bases from V and 0 bases from J; bases unmatched to any gene: 5. CDR3 length: 15 amino acids. The CDR3 protein is CASRYTSGSTDTQYF. The CDR3 coding sequence is TGTGCCAGCAGGTATACTAGCGGTAGCACAGATACGCAGTATTTT.

Many counts were recorded for this clonotype. The rearrangement links TRBV27 to TRBJ2-7, with D tentatively TRBD2 (5 bases). This CDR3 comprises 14 residues. Deletions cut 2 bases from V and 0 bases from J, with 8 bases between. The germline V gene encodes CDR1 MNHEY and CDR2 SMNVEV (reference sequence). In DNA, the CDR3 is TGTGCCAGCAGTTTAGAGGGCACCTCCTACGAGCAGTACTTC. The encoded protein is CASSLEGTSYEQYF.

The chain links TRBV20-1 to TRBJ1-4, with D possibly TRBD1 on 6 matching bases. Germline CDR1 DFQATT, CDR2 SNEGSKA (reference sequence). This CDR3 is built from 13 residues. The germline V and J ends were trimmed by 5 bases and 8 bases, with 15 bases remaining between them. The CDR3 DNA sequence: TGCAGTGCTGCCGGTGGGGGGGCAGAAAAACTGTTTTTT. Its translation is CSAAGGGAEKLFF.

This clonotype came up a few times. This rearrangement joins TRBV5-1 to TRBJ1-1; the match to TRBD1 covers 8 bases. Per the germline V gene, CDR1 is SGHRS and CDR2 is YFSETQ. The V and J ends lost 4 bases and 5 bases, in that order; junction bases with no gene match: 7. The CDR3 consists of 14 residues. For the CDR3, the DNA is TGCGCCAGCAGCCGGGAGACAGGGGAAACTGAAGCTTTCTTT. Its protein product is CASSRETGETEAFF.

This clonotype has just a few counts. The rearrangement joins TRBV29-1 to TRBJ2-5; D is unresolved. The DNA end favors TRBJ2-1, so the J call may be wrong. CDR1 SQVTM and CDR2 ANQGSEA come from the germline V gene. The CDR3 extends over 11 amino acids. In DNA, the CDR3 is TGCAGCGTTGAAAATGGGGATGAGCAGTTCTTC. Its translation is CSVENGDEQFF.

This sequence joins TRBV20-1 and TRBJ2-1; 10 bases match TRBD2. V lost 3 bases and J lost 9; bases outside the gene matches: 5. Germline-derived CDR1 and CDR2 are DFQATT and SNEGSKA (reference sequence). The CDR3 totals 13 residues. The CDR3 bases are TGCAGTGCTAGCCTAGCGGGAGTGGGTGAGCAGTTCTTC. Translation: CSASLAGVGEQFF.

This clonotype was seen many times. The chain has TRBV5-1 and TRBJ2-3; TRBD2 matches at 13 bases. The CDR3 has 16 residues. CDR1 is SGHRS and CDR2 is YFSETQ in the germline V gene. V trimming: 0 bases; J trimming: 4 bases; junction bases outside the gene matches: 2. CDR3 amino acids: CASSLGTSGSPDTQYF. The CDR3 DNA reads TGCGCCAGCAGCTTGGGGACTAGCGGGAGTCCAGATACGCAGTATTTT.

This clonotype was observed a few times. CDR3 bases: TGTGCCACAACCGGAGGGGGCCGCACAGATACGCAGTATTTT. Encoded protein: CATTGGGRTDTQYF. The chain employs TRBV2 and TRBJ2-3, with D maybe TRBD1 (7 bases). The CDR3 covers 14 residues. Germline V gives CDR1 SNHLY, CDR2 FYNNEI. V lost 10 bases, J lost 1 base, and 15 bases lay in between.

This clonotype has only a few counts. The chain combines TRBV24-1 with TRBJ2-5; D is unclear. Germline assignment: CDR1 KGHDR and CDR2 SFDVKD. Trimming left V 1 base short and J 5 bases short, with 10 bases between. The CDR3 is 14 amino acids. In nucleotides, the CDR3 is TGTGCCACCAGTGATTTAGGGCGTGGCGAGACCCAGTACTTC. Encoded protein: CATSDLGRGETQYF.

This chain uses TRBV10-3 with TRBJ2-5; perhaps D is TRBD1 or TRBD2 (5 bases each). Deletions cut 10 bases from V and 1 base from J, with 13 bases between. This CDR3 has 13 amino acids. Germline V gives CDR1 ENHRY, CDR2 SYGVKD. The CDR3 nucleotides read TGTGCCACCCAGGGAGTGGTCCAAGAGACCCAGTACTTC. The encoded protein is CATQGVVQETQYF.

This clonotype was picked up a small number of times. The CDR3 bases are TGTGCCAGCAGCTTAGGGGGAGGTGATAGCTCCTACGAGCAGTACTTC. Translation gives CASSLGGGDSSYEQYF. The J gene is TRBJ2-7, the V gene TRBV7-8, with TRBD2 as a possible D gene (6 bases). Germline V gene sequence: CDR1 SGHVS, CDR2 FQNEAQ. CDR3 length: 16 residues. Trimming cost V 1 base and J 0 bases, with 13 bases left between them.